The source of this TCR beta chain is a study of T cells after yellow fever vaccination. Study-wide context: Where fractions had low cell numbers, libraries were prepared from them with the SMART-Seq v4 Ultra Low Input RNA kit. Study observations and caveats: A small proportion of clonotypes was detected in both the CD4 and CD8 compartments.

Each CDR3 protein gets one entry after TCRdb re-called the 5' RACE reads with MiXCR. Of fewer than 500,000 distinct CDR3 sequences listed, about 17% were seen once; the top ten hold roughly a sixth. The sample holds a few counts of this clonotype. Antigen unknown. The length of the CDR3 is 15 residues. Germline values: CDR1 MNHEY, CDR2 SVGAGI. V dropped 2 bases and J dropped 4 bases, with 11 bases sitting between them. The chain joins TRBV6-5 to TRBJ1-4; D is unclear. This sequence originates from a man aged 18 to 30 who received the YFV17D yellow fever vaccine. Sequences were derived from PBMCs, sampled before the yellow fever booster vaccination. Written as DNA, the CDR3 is TGTGCCAGCAGTTACGGGAGAGCCGATAATGAAAAACTGTTTTTT. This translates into CASSYGRADNEKLFF.